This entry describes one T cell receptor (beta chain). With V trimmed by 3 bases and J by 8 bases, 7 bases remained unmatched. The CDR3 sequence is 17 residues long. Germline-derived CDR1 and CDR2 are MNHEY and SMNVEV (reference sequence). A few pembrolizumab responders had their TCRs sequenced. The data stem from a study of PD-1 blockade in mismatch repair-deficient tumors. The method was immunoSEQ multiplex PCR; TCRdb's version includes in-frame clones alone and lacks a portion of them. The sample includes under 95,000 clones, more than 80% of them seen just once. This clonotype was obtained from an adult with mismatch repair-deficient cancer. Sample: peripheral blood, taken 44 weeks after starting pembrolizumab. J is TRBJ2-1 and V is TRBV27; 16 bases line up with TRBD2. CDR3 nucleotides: TGTGCCAGCAGTTTTTTTGGGACTAGCGGGAGGGCCTATGAGCAGTTCTTC. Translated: CASSFFGTSGRAYEQFF.